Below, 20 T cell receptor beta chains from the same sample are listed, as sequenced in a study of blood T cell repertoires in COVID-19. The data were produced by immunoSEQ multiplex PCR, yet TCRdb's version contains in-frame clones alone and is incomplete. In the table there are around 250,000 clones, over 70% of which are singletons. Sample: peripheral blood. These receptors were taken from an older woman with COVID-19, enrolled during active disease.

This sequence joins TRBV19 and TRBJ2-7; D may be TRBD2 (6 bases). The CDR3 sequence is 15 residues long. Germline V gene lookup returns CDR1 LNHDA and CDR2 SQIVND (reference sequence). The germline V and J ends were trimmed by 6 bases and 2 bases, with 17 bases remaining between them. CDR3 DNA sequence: TGTGCCAGTAGCAGAGGAGCGGGTCAAACCTACGAGCAGTACTTC. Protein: CASSRGAGQTYEQYF.

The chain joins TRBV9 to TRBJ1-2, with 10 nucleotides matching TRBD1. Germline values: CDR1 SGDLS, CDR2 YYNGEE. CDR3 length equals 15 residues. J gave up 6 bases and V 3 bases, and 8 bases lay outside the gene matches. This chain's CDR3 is CASSAGQGDSDGYTF. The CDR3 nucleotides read TGTGCCAGCAGCGCCGGACAGGGGGACTCTGATGGCTACACCTTC.

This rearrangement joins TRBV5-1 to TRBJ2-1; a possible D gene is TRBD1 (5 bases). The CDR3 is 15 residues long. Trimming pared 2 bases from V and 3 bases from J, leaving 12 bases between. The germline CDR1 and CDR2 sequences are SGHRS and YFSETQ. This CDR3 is CASSLNGAYYNEQFF. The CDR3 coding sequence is TGCGCCAGCAGCTTAAATGGGGCGTACTACAATGAGCAGTTCTTC.

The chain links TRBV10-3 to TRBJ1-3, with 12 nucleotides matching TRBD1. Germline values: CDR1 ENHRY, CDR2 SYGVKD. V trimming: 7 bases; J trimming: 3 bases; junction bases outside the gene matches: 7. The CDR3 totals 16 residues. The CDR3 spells CAITPGQGAGGNTIYF. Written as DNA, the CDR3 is TGTGCCATCACCCCGGGACAGGGGGCGGGTGGAAACACCATATATTTT.

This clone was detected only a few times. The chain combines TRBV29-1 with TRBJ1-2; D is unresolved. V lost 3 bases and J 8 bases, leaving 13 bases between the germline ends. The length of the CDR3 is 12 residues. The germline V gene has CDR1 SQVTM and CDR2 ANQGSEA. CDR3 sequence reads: CSVEAGGLGYTF. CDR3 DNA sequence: TGCAGCGTTGAGGCAGGAGGATTGGGCTACACCTTC.

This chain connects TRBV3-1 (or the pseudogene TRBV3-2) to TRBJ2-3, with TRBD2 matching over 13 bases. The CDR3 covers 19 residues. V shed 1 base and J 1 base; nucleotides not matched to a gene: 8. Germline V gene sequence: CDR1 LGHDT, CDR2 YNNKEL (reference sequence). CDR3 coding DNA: TGTGCCAGCAGCCAAGCAACTAGCGGGAGGGCCAGGGGCACAGATACGCAGTATTTT. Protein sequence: CASSQATSGRARGTDTQYF.

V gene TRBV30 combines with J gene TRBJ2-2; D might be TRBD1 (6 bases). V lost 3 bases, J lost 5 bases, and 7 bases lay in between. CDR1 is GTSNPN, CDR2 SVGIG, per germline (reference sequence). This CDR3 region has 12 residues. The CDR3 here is CAWRQGTGELFF. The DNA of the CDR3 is TGTGCCTGGAGGCAGGGGACCGGGGAGCTGTTTTTT.

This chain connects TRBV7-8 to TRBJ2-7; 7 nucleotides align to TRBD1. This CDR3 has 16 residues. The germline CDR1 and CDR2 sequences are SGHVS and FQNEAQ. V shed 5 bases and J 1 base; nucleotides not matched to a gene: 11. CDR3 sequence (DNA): TGTGCCAGCAGCATGACGAAACCGGGACAGTCCTACGAGCAGTACTTC. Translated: CASSMTKPGQSYEQYF. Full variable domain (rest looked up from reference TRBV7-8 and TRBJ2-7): GAGVSQSPRYKVAKRGQDVALRCDPISGHVSLFWYQQALGQGPEFLTYFQNEAQLDKSGLPSDRFFAERPEGSVSTLKIQRTQQEDSAVYLCASSMTKPGQSYEQYFGPGTRLTVT.

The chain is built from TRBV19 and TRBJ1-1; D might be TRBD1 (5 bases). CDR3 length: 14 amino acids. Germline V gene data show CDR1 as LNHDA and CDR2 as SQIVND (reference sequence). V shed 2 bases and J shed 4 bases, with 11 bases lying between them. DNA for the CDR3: TGTGCCAGTAGTATACAGGGCCTGATCACTGAAGCTTTCTTT. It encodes CASSIQGLITEAFF.

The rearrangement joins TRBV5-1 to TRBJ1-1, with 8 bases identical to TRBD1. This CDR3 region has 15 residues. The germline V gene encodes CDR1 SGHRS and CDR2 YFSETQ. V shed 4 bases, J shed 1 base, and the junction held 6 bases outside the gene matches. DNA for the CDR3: TGCGCCAGCAGCCTTCGGGACAGGAAGAACACTGAAGCTTTCTTT. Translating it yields CASSLRDRKNTEAFF. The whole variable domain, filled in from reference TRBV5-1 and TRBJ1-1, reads KAGVTQTPRYLIKTRGQQVTLSCSPISGHRSVSWYQQTPGQGLQFLFEYFSETQRNKGNFPGRFSGRQFSNSRSEMNVSTLELGDSALYLCASSLRDRKNTEAFFGQGTRLTVV.

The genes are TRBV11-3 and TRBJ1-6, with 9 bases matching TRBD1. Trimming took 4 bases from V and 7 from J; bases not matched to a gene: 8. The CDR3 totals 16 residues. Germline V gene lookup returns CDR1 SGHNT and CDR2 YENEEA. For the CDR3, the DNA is TGTGCCAGCAGCTCGTCGCGAGGACAGGGGAATTCACCCCTCCACTTT. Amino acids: CASSSSRGQGNSPLHF.

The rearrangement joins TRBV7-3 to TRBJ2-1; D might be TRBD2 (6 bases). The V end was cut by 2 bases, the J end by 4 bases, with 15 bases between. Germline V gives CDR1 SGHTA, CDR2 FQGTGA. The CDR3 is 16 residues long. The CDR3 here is CASSLRAGGSYNEQFF. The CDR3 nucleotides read TGTGCCAGCAGCTTACGCGCTGGGGGGAGTTACAATGAGCAGTTCTTC. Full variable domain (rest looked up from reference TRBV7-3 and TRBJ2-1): GAGVSQTPSNKVTEKGKYVELRCDPISGHTALYWYRQSLGQGPEFLIYFQGTGAADDSGLPNDRFFAVRPEGSVSTLKIQRTERGDSAVYLCASSLRAGGSYNEQFFGPGTRLTVL.

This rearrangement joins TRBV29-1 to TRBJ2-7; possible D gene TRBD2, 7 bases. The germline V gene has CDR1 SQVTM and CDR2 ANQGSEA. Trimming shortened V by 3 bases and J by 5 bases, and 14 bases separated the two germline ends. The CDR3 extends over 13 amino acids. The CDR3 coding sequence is TGCAGCGTTGACGCTGCCGGGGGGCACGAGCAGTACTTC. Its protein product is CSVDAAGGHEQYF.

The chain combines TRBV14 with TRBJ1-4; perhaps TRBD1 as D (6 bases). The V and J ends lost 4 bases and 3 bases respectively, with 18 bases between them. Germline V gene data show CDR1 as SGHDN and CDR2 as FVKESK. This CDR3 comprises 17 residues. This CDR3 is CASSPSRVGAANEKLFF. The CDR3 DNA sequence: TGTGCCAGCAGCCCGTCCCGCGTGGGGGCGGCTAATGAAAAACTGTTTTTT. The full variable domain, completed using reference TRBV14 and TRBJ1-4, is EAGVTQFPSHSVIEKGQTVTLRCDPISGHDNLYWYRRVMGKEIKFLLHFVKESKQDESGMPNNRFLAERTGGTYSTLKVQPAELEDSGVYFCASSPSRVGAANEKLFFGSGTQLSVL.

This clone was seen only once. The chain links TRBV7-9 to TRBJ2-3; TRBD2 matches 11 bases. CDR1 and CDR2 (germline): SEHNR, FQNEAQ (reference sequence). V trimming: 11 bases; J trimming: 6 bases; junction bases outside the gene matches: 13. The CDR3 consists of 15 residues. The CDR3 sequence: CAVGTSGIPRDTQYF. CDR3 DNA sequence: TGTGCCGTGGGGACTAGCGGCATCCCCCGGGATACGCAGTATTTT.

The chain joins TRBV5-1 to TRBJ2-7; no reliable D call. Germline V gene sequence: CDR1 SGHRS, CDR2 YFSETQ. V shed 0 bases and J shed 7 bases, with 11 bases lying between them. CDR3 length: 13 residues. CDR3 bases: TGCGCCAGCAGCTTGGTCGGGTTGCGAGAGCAGTACTTC. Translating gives CASSLVGLREQYF. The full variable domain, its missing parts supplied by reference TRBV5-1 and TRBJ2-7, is KAGVTQTPRYLIKTRGQQVTLSCSPISGHRSVSWYQQTPGQGLQFLFEYFSETQRNKGNFPGRFSGRQFSNSRSEMNVSTLELGDSALYLCASSLVGLREQYFGPGTRLTVT.

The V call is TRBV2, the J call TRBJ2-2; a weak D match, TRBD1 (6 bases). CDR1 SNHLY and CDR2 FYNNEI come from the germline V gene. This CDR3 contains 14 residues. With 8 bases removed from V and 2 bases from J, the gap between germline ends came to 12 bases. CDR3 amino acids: CASQGHSNTGELFF. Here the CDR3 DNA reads TGTGCCAGCCAGGGACACTCTAACACCGGGGAGCTGTTTTTT.

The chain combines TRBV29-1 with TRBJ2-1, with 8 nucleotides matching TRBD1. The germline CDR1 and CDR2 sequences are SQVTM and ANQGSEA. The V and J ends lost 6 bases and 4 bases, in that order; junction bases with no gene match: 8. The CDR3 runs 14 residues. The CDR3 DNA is TGCAGCGTCGAATGGACAGGGCTGTACAATGAGCAGTTCTTC. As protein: CSVEWTGLYNEQFF.

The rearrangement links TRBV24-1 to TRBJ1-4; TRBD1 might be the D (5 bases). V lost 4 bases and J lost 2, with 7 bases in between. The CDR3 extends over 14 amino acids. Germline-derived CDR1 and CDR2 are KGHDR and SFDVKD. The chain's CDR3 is CATSEGLTNEKLFF. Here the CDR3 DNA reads TGTGCCACCAGTGAGGGGCTGACTAATGAAAAACTGTTTTTT.

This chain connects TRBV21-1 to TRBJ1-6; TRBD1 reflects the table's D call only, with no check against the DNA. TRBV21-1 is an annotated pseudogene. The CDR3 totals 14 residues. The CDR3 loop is CASQIRGPNSPLHF. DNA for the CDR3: TGTGCCAGCCAAATAAGGGGGCCTAATTCACCCCTCCACTTT.